A single sample is the source of the 14 T cell receptor beta chains below, sequenced in a study of read filtering for tumor transcriptome and immune sequencing. From approximately 430 ng of RNA, a library with molecular barcoded alpha/delta and beta/gamma adaptors was made. TCRdb re-called the reads with MiXCR, one entry per CDR3 protein. The sample has tens of thousands of distinct CDR3 sequences; around 21% are singletons. Sequencing was done on a sample of a population of CD138-negative cells sorted from bone marrow. These receptors originate from a donor at least 40 years old with multiple myeloma.

The chain is built from TRBV7-2 and TRBJ2-2, with TRBD1 matching 8 bases. The CDR3 is 16 amino acids. Losses at the gene ends were 5 bases for V and 6 bases for J; bases not matched to a gene: 11. CDR1 is SGHTA, CDR2 FQGNSA, per germline. This CDR3 reads CASSPRRTGTAGELFF. The DNA of the CDR3 is TGTGCCAGCAGCCCCAGGAGGACAGGGACGGCCGGGGAGCTGTTTTTT.

This clonotype is deemed medium-sized. In DNA form, the CDR3 reads TGTGCCAGCAGCCAAGTAGTGGACACCGGGGAGCTGTTTTTT. Translation: CASSQVVDTGELFF. The chain couples TRBV14 to TRBJ2-2; D gene ambiguous. This CDR3 spans 14 amino acids. In germline, CDR1 is SGHDN, CDR2 FVKESK. V was clipped by 1 base and J by 3 bases, with 6 bases between them.

This clonotype appeared many times. This chain links TRBV20-1 with TRBJ2-7; D is perhaps TRBD1 or TRBD2 (5 bases each). Germline V gene sequence: CDR1 DFQATT, CDR2 SNEGSKA (reference sequence). There are 18 residues in the CDR3. V lost 3 bases and J 3 bases, leaving 27 bases between the germline ends. CDR3 region: CSARSRARRDGENYEQYF. CDR3 bases: TGCAGTGCTAGGAGTAGGGCCCGCCGGGACGGCGAAAACTACGAGCAGTACTTC.

This clonotype has only a few counts. The chain uses TRBV27 and TRBJ1-1; D not certain. Trimming took off 4 bases at V and 12 bases at J, with 12 bases between the two ends. The CDR3 spans 11 residues. Per the germline V gene, CDR1 is MNHEY and CDR2 is SMNVEV (reference sequence). As DNA, the CDR3 is TGTGCCAGCAGTTCGCGTTTTGGAACTTTCTTT. Its protein product is CASSSRFGTFF.

This clonotype was seen at least ten times. This chain uses TRBV5-1 with TRBJ2-1; 7 bases match TRBD2. V gave up 0 bases and J gave up 5 bases; unmatched junction bases: 5. Germline V gene sequence: CDR1 SGHRS, CDR2 YFSETQ. The CDR3 extends over 15 amino acids. CDR3 amino acids: CASSLGGGVDNEQFF. DNA for the CDR3: TGCGCCAGCAGCTTGGGTGGGGGGGTGGACAATGAGCAGTTCTTC.

This clonotype was seen many times. The chain links TRBV4-1 to TRBJ1-1; no definite D call. V was shortened by 0 bases and J by 0 bases, with 8 bases between the two germline ends. The CDR3 loop spans 15 amino acids. The germline V gene encodes CDR1 MGHRA and CDR2 YSYEKL. The CDR3 sequence: CASSQDPGLNTEAFF. The CDR3 bases are TGCGCCAGCAGCCAAGATCCGGGTCTGAACACTGAAGCTTTCTTT.

This clonotype was seen ten or more times. This rearrangement joins TRBV5-1 to TRBJ2-7, with a tentative D call TRBD2 (5 bases). The V end lost 3 bases, the J end lost 5 bases, and 15 bases lay between the germline ends. Germline CDR1 reads SGHRS; CDR2 reads YFSETQ. CDR3 length: 14 amino acids. CDR3 loop: CASSSGLRADEQYF. The CDR3 DNA is TGCGCCAGCAGCTCAGGACTGAGAGCTGACGAGCAGTACTTC.

This clonotype came up many times. The chain employs TRBV7-2 and TRBJ2-1, with a weak D call TRBD2 (5 bases). Germline values: CDR1 SGHTA, CDR2 FQGNSA. The V end was cut by 5 bases, the J end by 0 bases, with 11 bases between. The CDR3 sequence is 15 residues long. This chain's CDR3 is CASSPRGDSYNEQFF. The CDR3 DNA reads as TGTGCCAGCAGCCCCCGGGGTGACTCCTACAATGAGCAGTTCTTC.

This clonotype was recorded only once. This chain connects TRBV14 to TRBJ2-7, with D unclear. Germline CDR1 reads SGHDN; CDR2 reads FVKESK. This CDR3 spans 15 amino acids. V lost 0 bases and J lost 6, with 15 bases in between. CDR3 loop: CASSQENLERREQYF. CDR3 DNA sequence: TGTGCCAGCAGCCAAGAGAATCTCGAGAGGCGCGAGCAGTACTTC.

V gene TRBV5-5 combines with J gene TRBJ2-3, with D tentatively TRBD2 (6 bases). This CDR3 comprises 18 residues. V was cut by 6 bases and J by 1 base, with 24 bases left in between. Per the germline V gene, CDR1 is SGHKS and CDR2 is YYEKEE (reference sequence). The CDR3 DNA reads TGTGCCAGCAACCCGGTTACTAGCCGGACGGGCGGCACAGATACGCAGTATTTT. Protein sequence: CASNPVTSRTGGTDTQYF. Full variable domain (outside the CDR3, taken from reference TRBV5-5 and TRBJ2-3): DAGVTQSPTHLIKTRGQQVTLRCSPISGHKSVSWYQQVLGQGPQFIFQYYEKEERGRGNFPDRFSARQFPNYSSELNVNALLLGDSALYLCASNPVTSRTGGTDTQYFGPGTRLTVL.

This clonotype occurred many times. V is TRBV23-1 and J is TRBJ2-2, with TRBD1 identical over 8 bases. TRBV23-1 is an ORF for which the function is uncertain. The CDR3 totals 15 residues. Losses at the gene ends were 4 bases for V and 4 bases for J; bases not matched to a gene: 5. The CDR3 DNA sequence: TGCGCCAGCAGTCTCAAGGACAGGGCCACCGGGGAGCTGTTTTTT. Translating it yields CASSLKDRATGELFF.

This clonotype was counted only a few times. The rearrangement uses TRBV19 and TRBJ2-2, with TRBD1 identical over 7 bases. Germline CDR1 LNHDA, CDR2 SQIVND (reference sequence). Trimming took 7 bases from V and 1 from J; bases not matched to a gene: 6. CDR3 size: 15 residues. CDR3 protein: CASNPTGWNTGELFF. The CDR3 DNA reads as TGTGCCAGTAACCCGACAGGGTGGAACACCGGGGAGCTGTTTTTT.

The V gene is TRBV9, the J gene TRBJ2-7; tentative D call: TRBD1 (5 bases). The germline V gene has CDR1 SGDLS and CDR2 YYNGEE. V was cut by 0 bases and J by 2 bases, with 9 bases left in between. This CDR3 is 14 amino acids long. The CDR3 loop reads CASSVAPTAYEQYF. For the CDR3, the DNA is TGTGCCAGCAGCGTAGCCCCGACAGCCTACGAGCAGTACTTC.

A few counts support this clonotype. This chain joins TRBV20-1 and TRBJ2-3; TRBD1 aligns across 8 bases. The CDR3 consists of 15 residues. The germline gives CDR1 DFQATT, CDR2 SNEGSKA (reference sequence). Trimming at V came to 6 bases and at J to 3 bases, leaving 11 bases not matched to a gene. The CDR3 sequence: CSAVPGQERTDTQYF. Here the CDR3 DNA reads TGCAGTGCCGTCCCGGGACAGGAACGGACAGATACGCAGTATTTT.